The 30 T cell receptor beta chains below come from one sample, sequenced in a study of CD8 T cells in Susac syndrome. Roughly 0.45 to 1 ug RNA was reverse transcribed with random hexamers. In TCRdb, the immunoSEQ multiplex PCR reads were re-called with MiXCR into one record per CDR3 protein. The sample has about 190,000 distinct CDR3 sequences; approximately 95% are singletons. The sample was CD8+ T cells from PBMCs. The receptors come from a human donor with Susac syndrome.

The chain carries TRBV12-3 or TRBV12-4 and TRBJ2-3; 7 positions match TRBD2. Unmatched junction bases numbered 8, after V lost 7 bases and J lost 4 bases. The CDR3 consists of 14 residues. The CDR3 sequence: CASTAGEWADTQYF. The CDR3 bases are TGTGCCAGCACCGCGGGGGAATGGGCAGATACGCAGTATTTT.

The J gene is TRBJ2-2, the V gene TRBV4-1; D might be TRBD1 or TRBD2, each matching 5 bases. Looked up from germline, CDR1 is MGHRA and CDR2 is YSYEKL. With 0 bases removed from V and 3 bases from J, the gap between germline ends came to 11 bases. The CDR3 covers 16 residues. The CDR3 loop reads CASSQEGVTYTGELFF. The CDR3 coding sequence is TGCGCCAGCAGCCAAGAGGGGGTGACGTACACCGGGGAGCTGTTTTTT.

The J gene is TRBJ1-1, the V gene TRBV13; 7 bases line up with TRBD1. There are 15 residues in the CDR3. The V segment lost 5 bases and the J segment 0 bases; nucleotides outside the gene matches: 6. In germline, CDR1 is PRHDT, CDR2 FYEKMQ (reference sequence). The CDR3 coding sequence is TGTGCCAGCAGCCTCCGACAGGGAATGAACACTGAAGCTTTCTTT. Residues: CASSLRQGMNTEAFF.

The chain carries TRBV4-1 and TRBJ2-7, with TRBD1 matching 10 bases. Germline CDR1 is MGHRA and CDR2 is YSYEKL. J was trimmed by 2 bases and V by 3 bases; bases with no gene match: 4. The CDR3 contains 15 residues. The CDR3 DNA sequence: TGCGCCAGCAGCCACCGGACAGGGGGACCCTACGAGCAGTACTTC. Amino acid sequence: CASSHRTGGPYEQYF.

CDR3 loop: CASRILPSTSGRPYNEQFF. CDR3 in DNA: TGTGCCAGCAGAATTCTCCCCTCGACTAGCGGGAGGCCCTACAATGAGCAGTTCTTC. The chain carries TRBV28 and TRBJ2-1; TRBD2 aligns across 13 bases. V shed 6 bases and J 2 bases; nucleotides not matched to a gene: 13. The germline V gene has CDR1 MDHEN and CDR2 SYDVKM. CDR3 size: 19 residues.

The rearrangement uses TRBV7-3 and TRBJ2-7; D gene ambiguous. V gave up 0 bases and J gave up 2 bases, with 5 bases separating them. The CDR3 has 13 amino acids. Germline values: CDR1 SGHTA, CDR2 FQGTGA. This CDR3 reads CASSLTSTYEQYF. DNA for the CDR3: TGTGCCAGCAGCTTAACTAGTACCTACGAGCAGTACTTC.

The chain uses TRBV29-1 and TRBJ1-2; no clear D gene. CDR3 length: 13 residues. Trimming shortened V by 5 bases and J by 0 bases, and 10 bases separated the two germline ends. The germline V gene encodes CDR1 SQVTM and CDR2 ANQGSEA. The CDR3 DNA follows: TGCAGCGTTTTCAGTATCTCTAACTATGGCTACACCTTC. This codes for CSVFSISNYGYTF.

The CDR3: CASSSGTSGNYEQYF. DNA for the CDR3: TGTGCCAGCAGCTCGGGGACTAGCGGGAACTACGAGCAGTACTTC. The genes are TRBV11-2 and TRBJ2-7; 13 bases are shared with TRBD2. The CDR3 is made up of 15 amino acids. The junction had 3 bases not matched to a gene; V was cut back by 4 bases and J by 3 bases. Germline V gene data show CDR1 as SGHAT and CDR2 as FQNNGV. Together with reference TRBV11-2 and TRBJ2-7, the CDR3 gives the full variable domain: EAGVAQSPRYKIIEKRQSVAFWCNPISGHATLYWYQQILGQGPKLLIQFQNNGVVDDSQLPKDRFSAERLKGVDSTLKIQPAKLEDSAVYLCASSSGTSGNYEQYFGPGTRLTVT.

CDR3 DNA: TGCGCCAGCAGCTGGGACAGATACTATGGCTACACCTTC. Protein product: CASSWDRYYGYTF. The V gene is TRBV5-1, the J gene TRBJ1-2; 7 bases match TRBD1. This CDR3 is 13 amino acids long. From germline, CDR1 is SGHRS and CDR2 YFSETQ. V dropped 3 bases and J dropped 3; count of bases not matched to a gene: 2.

The CDR3 sequence: CASSSRTSGMFNEQYF. The CDR3 region has the DNA TGCGCCAGCAGCTCCCGGACTAGCGGGATGTTCAACGAGCAGTACTTC. The rearrangement joins TRBV4-1 to TRBJ2-7; 12 bases map to TRBD2. V trimming: 5 bases; J trimming: 5 bases; junction bases outside the gene matches: 10. CDR1 is MGHRA, CDR2 YSYEKL, per germline. The length of the CDR3 is 16 residues.

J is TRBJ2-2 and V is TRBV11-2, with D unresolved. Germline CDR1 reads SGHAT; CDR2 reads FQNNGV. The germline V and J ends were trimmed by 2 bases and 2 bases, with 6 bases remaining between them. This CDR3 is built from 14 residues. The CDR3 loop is CASSLWGNTGELFF. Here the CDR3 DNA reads TGTGCCAGCAGCTTATGGGGAAACACCGGGGAGCTGTTTTTT.

The CDR3: CASSLQGAIGNEQFF. Here the CDR3 DNA reads TGTGCCAGCAGCTTGCAGGGGGCGATTGGCAATGAGCAGTTCTTC. V is TRBV7-8 and J is TRBJ2-1; TRBD1 matches at 8 bases. Germline CDR1 SGHVS, CDR2 FQNEAQ. Unmatched junction bases numbered 7, after V lost 3 bases and J lost 6 bases. The CDR3 spans 15 residues.

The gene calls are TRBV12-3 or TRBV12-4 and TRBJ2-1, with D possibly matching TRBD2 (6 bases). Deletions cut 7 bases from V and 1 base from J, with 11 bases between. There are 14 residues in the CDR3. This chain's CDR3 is CASTPGVSYNEQFF. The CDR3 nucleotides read TGTGCCAGCACCCCGGGAGTGTCCTACAATGAGCAGTTCTTC.

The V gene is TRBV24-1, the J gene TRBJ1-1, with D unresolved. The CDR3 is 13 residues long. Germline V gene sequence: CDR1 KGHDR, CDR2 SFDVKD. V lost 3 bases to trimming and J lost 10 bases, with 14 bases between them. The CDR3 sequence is CATSDPGVRGAFF. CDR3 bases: TGTGCCACCAGTGATCCAGGCGTCCGGGGAGCTTTCTTT.

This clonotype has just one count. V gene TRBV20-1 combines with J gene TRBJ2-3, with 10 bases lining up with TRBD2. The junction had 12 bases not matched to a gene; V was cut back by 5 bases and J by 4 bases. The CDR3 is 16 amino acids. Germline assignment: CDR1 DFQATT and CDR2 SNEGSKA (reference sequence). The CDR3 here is CSAWGLEREGPDTQYF. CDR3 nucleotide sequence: TGCAGTGCTTGGGGACTAGAGCGGGAGGGCCCAGATACGCAGTATTTT.

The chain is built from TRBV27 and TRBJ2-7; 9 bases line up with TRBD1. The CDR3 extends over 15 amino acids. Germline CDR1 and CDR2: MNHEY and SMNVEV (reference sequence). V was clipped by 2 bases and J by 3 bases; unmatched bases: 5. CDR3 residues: CASSLTGTGNYEQYF. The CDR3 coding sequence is TGTGCCAGCAGTTTAACCGGGACAGGGAACTACGAGCAGTACTTC.

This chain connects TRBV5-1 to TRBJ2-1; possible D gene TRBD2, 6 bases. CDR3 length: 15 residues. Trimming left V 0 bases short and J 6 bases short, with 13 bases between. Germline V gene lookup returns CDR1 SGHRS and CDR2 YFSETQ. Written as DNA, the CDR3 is TGCGCCAGCAGCTTGGTTCGGGACTCATTCAATGAGCAGTTCTTC. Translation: CASSLVRDSFNEQFF.

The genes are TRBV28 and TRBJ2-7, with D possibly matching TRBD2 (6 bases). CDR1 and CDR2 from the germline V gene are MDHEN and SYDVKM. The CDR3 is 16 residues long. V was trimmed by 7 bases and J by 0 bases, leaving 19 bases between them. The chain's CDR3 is CASTITLAAPSYEQYF. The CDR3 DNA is TGTGCCAGCACCATAACCTTAGCGGCCCCCTCCTACGAGCAGTACTTC.

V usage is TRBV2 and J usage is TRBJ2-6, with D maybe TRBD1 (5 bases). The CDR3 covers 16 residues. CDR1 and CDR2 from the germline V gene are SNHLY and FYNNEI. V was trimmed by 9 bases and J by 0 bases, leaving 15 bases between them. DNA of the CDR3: TGTGCCAGTCTCCAAGGGGCCATCTCTGGGGCCAACGTCCTGACTTTC. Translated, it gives CASLQGAISGANVLTF.

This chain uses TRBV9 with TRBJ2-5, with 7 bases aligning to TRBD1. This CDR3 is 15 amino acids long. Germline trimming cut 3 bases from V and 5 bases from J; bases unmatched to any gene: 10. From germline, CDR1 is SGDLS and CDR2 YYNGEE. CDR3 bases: TGTGCCAGCAGCGCACAGGGGTTCGTGAGGGAGACCCAGTACTTC. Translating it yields CASSAQGFVRETQYF.

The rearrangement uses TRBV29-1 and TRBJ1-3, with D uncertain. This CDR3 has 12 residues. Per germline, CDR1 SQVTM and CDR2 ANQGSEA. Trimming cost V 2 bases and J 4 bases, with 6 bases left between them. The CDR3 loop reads CSVETAGNTIYF. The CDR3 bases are TGCAGCGTTGAAACGGCCGGAAACACCATATATTTT.

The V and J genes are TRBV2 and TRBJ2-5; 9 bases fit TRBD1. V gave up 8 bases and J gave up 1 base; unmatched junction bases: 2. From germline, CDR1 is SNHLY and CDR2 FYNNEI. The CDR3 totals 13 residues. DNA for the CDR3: TGTGCCAGCGCGGGACAGGGCCAAGAGACCCAGTACTTC. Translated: CASAGQGQETQYF.

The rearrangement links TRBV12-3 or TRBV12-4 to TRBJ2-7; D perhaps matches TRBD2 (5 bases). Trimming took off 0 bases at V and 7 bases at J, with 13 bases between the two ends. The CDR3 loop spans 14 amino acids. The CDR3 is CASSLAGAFGEQYF. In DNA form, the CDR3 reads TGTGCCAGCAGTTTAGCGGGAGCATTCGGGGAGCAGTACTTC.

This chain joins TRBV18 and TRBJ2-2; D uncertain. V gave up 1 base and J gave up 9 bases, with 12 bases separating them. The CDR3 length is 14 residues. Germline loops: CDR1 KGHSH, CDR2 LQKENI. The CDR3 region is CASSPLQADRELFF. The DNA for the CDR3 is TGTGCCAGCTCACCACTCCAGGCAGACCGGGAGCTGTTTTTT.

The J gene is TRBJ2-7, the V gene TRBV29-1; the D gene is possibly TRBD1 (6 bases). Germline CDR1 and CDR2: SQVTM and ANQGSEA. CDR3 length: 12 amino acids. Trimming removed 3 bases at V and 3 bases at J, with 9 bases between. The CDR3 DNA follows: TGCAGCGTTGAGGGGGCAGGCTACGAGCAGTACTTC. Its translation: CSVEGAGYEQYF.

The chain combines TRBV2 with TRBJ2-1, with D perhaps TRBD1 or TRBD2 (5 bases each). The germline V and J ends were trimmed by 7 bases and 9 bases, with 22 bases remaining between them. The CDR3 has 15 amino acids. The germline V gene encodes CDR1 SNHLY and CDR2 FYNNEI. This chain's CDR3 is CASKGTNSLPGEQFF. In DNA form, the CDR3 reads TGTGCCAGCAAAGGGACGAACTCTCTTCCCGGTGAGCAGTTCTTC.

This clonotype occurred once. The CDR3 coding sequence is TGTGCCAGCAGTGGTTTCGAGGGGCCCAATCAGCCCCAGCATTTT. Protein sequence: CASSGFEGPNQPQHF. The chain employs TRBV25-1 and TRBJ1-5, with D maybe TRBD1 (5 bases). V was clipped by 4 bases and J by 3 bases, with 13 bases between them. Germline CDR1 and CDR2: MGHDK and SYGVNS. The CDR3 is 15 amino acids. The entire variable domain, with the rest obtained from reference TRBV25-1 and TRBJ1-5, is as follows: EADIYQTPRYLVIGTGKKITLECSQTMGHDKMYWYQQDPGMELHLIHYSYGVNSTEKGDLSSESTVSRIRTEHFPLTLESARPSHTSQYLCASSGFEGPNQPQHFGDGTRLSIL.

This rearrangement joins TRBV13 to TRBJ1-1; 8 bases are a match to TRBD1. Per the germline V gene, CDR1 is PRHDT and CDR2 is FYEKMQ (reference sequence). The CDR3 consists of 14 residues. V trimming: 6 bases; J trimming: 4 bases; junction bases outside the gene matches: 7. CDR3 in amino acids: CASSRRDRGTEAFF. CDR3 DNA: TGTGCCAGCAGTCGCCGAGACAGGGGCACTGAAGCTTTCTTT.

The CDR3 reads CASSLLLAGDEQYF. CDR3 nucleotides: TGTGCCAGCAGCTTACTCTTAGCGGGGGACGAGCAGTACTTC. The rearrangement links TRBV7-9 to TRBJ2-7; 9 bases align to TRBD2. Germline trimming cut 2 bases from V and 5 bases from J; bases unmatched to any gene: 4. CDR1 SEHNR and CDR2 FQNEAQ come from the germline V gene (reference sequence). The CDR3 totals 14 residues.

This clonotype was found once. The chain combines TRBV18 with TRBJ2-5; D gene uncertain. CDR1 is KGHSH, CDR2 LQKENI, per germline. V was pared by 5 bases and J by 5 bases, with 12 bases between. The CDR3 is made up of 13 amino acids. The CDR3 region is CASSTTQSETQYF. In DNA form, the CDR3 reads TGTGCCAGCTCAACGACACAAAGCGAGACCCAGTACTTC.